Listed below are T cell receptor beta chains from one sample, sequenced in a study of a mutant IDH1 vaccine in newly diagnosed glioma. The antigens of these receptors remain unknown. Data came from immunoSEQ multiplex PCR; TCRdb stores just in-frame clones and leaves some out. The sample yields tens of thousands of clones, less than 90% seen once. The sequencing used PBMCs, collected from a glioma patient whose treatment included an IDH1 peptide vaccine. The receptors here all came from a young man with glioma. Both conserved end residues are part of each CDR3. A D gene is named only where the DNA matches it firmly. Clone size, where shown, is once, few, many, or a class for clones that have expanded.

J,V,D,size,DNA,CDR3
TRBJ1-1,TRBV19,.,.,TGTGCCAGTAGTATTGCAGGGGTCGTTACTGAAGCTTTCTTT,CASSIAGVVTEAFF
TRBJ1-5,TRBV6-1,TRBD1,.,TGTGCCGGACAGACAGGGGCATATCAGCCCCAGCATTTT,CAGQTGAYQPQHF
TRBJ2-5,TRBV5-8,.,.,TGTGCCAGCAGCTTGGTAAGGGAGACCCAGTACTTC,CASSLVRETQYF
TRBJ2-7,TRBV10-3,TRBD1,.,TGTGCCATCAGGGGGGAACAGGGGGCCGAGCAGTACTTC,CAIRGEQGAEQYF
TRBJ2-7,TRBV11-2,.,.,TGTGCCAGCAGCTTGCCGGGTTGGATCCCCTACGAGCAGTACTTC,CASSLPGWIPYEQYF
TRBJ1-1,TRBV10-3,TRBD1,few,TGTGCCATCAGTGAGCGGGGACAGACGAACACTGAAGCTTTCTTT,CAISERGQTNTEAFF
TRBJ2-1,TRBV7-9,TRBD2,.,TGTGCCAGCAACCCCCCTGATGGGAGGGTCTACAATGAGCAGTTCTTC,CASNPPDGRVYNEQFF
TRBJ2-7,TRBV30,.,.,TGTGCCTGGAGTCCCCGGCGAAAAACTTACGAGCAGTACTTC,CAWSPRRKTYEQYF
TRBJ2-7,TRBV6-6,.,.,TGTGCCAGCAGGGGGGGCGGCTCTGCCTACGAGCAGTACTTC,CASRGGGSAYEQYF
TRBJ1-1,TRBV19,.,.,TGTGCCACCTCTCACTTCGGTCGCACTGAAGCTTTCTTT,CATSHFGRTEAFF
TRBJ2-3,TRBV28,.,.,TGTGCCAGCAGCTGGGACGGCTCTAGCACAGATACGCAGTATTTT,CASSWDGSSTDTQYF
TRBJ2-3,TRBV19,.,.,TGTGCCAGTAGTATAGATGGTGGACTCCCCAGAGATACGCAGTATTTT,CASSIDGGLPRDTQYF
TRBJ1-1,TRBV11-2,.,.,TGTGCCAGCAGTCTCGGGGGCGGTGGGGCTTTCTTT,CASSLGGGGAFF
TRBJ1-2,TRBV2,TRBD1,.,TGTGCCAGCTTCCTCCGGGACAGAGTTAACTATGGCTACACCTTC,CASFLRDRVNYGYTF
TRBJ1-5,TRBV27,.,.,TGTGCCAGCAGTGCTTCTACGAGGGGCCAGCCCCAGCATTTT,CASSASTRGQPQHF
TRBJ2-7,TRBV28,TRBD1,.,TGTGCCAGCAGTTTATCCACAGGGGGCGCCGCCTACGAGCAGTACTTC,CASSLSTGGAAYEQYF
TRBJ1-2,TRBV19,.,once,TGTGCCAGTATTGGGACCCCTTCGGGCTATGGCTACACCTTC,CASIGTPSGYGYTF
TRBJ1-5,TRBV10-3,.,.,TGTGCCATCCAGCGGGAGGGCGCGGGCAATCAGCCCCAGCATTTT,CAIQREGAGNQPQHF
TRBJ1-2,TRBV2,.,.,TGTGCCAGCAGTGCAGAGGCGTACTATGGCTACACCTTC,CASSAEAYYGYTF
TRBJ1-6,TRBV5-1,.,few,TGCGCCAGCAGCTTGTTTAGAGGGGATTCACCCCTCCACTTT,CASSLFRGDSPLHF
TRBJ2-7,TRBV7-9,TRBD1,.,TGTGCCAGCAGCACTAGGACCCCGGGGGGACAGGGAGACTACGAGCAGTACTTC,CASSTRTPGGQGDYEQYF
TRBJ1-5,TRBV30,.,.,TGTGCCTGGAGTATCAGGGTTAGCAATCAGCCCCAGCATTTT,CAWSIRVSNQPQHF
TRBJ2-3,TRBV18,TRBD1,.,TGTGCCAGCTCACCACGGACAGGGAACGCAGATACGCAGTATTTT,CASSPRTGNADTQYF
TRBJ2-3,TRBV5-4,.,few,TGTGCCAGCAGTCAAGGGGGGGCCAGGGATACGCAGTATTTT,CASSQGGARDTQYF
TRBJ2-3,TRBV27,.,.,TGTGCCAGCAGTCCCCCTAGGACAGATACGCAGTATTTT,CASSPPRTDTQYF
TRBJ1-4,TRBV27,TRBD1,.,TGTGCCAGCACCTCGGGACAGGGAACCGAAAAACTGTTTTTT,CASTSGQGTEKLFF
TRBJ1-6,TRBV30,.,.,TGTGCCTGGTTTGGACAGTCTAATTCACCCCTCCACTTT,CAWFGQSNSPLHF
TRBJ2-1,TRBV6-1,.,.,TGTGCCAGCAGCCCGCAGGTCCCCGATGAGCAGTTCTTC,CASSPQVPDEQFF
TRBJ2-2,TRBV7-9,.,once,TGTGCCAGCAGCTCCAGTCTAAGTAACACCGGGGAGCTGTTTTTT,CASSSSLSNTGELFF
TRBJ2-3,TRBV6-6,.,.,TGTGCCAGCAGATCACAGGGATCTAGCACAGATACGCAGTATTTT,CASRSQGSSTDTQYF
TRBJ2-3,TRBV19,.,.,TGTGCCAGTAGTAGGGACTGGCGAGGGGGTACGCAGTATTTT,CASSRDWRGGTQYF
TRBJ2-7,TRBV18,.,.,TGTGCCAGCTCACCCCTCGGAAGTGGCTCCTACGAGCAGTACTTC,CASSPLGSGSYEQYF
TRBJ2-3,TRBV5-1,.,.,TGCGCCAGCAGCTTGGCCTCTGTGAGGGATACGCAGTATTTT,CASSLASVRDTQYF
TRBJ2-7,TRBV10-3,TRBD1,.,TGTGCCATCTCGCGGACAGGGCACCCCTACGAGCAGTACTTC,CAISRTGHPYEQYF
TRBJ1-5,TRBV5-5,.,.,TGTGCCAGCAGCTTGGAAGGGAGCCTAAATCAGCCCCAGCATTTT,CASSLEGSLNQPQHF
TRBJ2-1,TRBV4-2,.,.,TGTGCCAGCAGTCTGAGTCCCTACAATGAGCAGTTCTTC,CASSLSPYNEQFF
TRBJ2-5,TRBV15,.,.,TGTGCCACCAGCACGGGAGTCTCGCCGCAAGAGACCCAGTACTTC,CATSTGVSPQETQYF
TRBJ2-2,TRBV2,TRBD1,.,TGTGCCAGCAGCCCAACCACAGGGGTCACCGGGGAGCTGTTTTTT,CASSPTTGVTGELFF
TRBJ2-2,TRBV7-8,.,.,TGTGCCAGCAGCTTAGGCCCCCCTAACGGGGAGCTGTTTTTT,CASSLGPPNGELFF
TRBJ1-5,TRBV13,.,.,TGTGCCAGCAGCCAGGATAGCAATCAGCCCCAGCATTTT,CASSQDSNQPQHF
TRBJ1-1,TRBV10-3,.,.,TGTGCCATCAGCAGACAGAACACTGAAGCTTTCTTT,CAISRQNTEAFF
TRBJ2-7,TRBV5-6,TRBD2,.,TGTGCCAGCTCGCCTCTTGGAAGACTAGCGGGGGGGCGGGAGCAGTACTTC,CASSPLGRLAGGREQYF
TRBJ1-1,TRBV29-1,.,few,TGCAGCGTTGAACCCCGAGCAGGGGCTGAAGCTTTCTTT,CSVEPRAGAEAFF
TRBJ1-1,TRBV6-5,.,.,TGTGCCAGCATGCTGGCTGGGGGGAGCACTGAAGCTTTCTTT,CASMLAGGSTEAFF
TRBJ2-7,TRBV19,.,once,TGTGCCAGTAGTATTAATCAGGGATACTACGAGCAGTACTTC,CASSINQGYYEQYF
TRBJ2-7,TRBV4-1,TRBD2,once,TGCGCCAGCAGCCAAGGGGGGGGCGAGCAGTACTTC,CASSQGGGEQYF
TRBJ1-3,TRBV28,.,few,TGTGCCAGCAGTTCTCCTGGGGGCTCTTCTGGAAACACCATATATTTT,CASSSPGGSSGNTIYF
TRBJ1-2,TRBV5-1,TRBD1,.,TGCGCCAGCAGCTTATCGACAGGGCCCACGGGCTACACCTTC,CASSLSTGPTGYTF
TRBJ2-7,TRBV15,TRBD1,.,TGTGCCACCAGCAGAACAGGGGACGAGCAGTACTTC,CATSRTGDEQYF
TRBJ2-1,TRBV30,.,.,TGTGCCTGGCTGTTGGTGAATGAGCAGTTCTTC,CAWLLVNEQFF
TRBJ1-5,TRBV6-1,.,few,TGTGCCGGACGCCTTGATAGCAATCAGCCCCAGCATTTT,CAGRLDSNQPQHF
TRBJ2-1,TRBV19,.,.,TGTGCCAGTAGTACCGGATGGGTGGATGAGCAGTTCTTC,CASSTGWVDEQFF
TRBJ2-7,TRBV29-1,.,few,TGCAGCGTTGAAGGGTTAGGGGAAATAAGTCGGGAGCAGTACTTC,CSVEGLGEISREQYF
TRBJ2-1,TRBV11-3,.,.,TGTGCCAGCAGCCCGACAGTGTACAATGAGCAGTTCTTC,CASSPTVYNEQFF